Detailed here is one TCR beta chain. The antigen is not known. This sample is drawn from a study of T cell responses to AZD1222 COVID-19 vaccine. Study-wide results and caveats: A mostly white British donor set with more females was recruited, and clonal diversity was possibly underestimated. Along spike, vaccine-associated CD4 TCRs were found throughout, with dominance at 160-218 and 743-854.

Using immunoSEQ multiplex PCR, the repertoire was profiled, and TCRdb retains in-frame clones only, with some absent. The data hold under 200,000 clones, with roughly 90% observed a single time. This CDR3 contains 15 residues. Germline CDR1 reads SEHNR; CDR2 reads FQNEAQ (reference sequence). Trimming pared 6 bases from V and 4 bases from J, leaving 16 bases between. The rearrangement uses TRBV7-9 and TRBJ2-1; possible D gene TRBD2, 6 bases. The material was peripheral blood, obtained on day 0 of AZD1222 vaccination. The clonotype was recovered from an adult in good health. DNA of the CDR3: TGTGCCAGCAGTTCGAATGTGCGGGGATACAATGAGCAGTTCTTC. It specifies CASSSNVRGYNEQFF.